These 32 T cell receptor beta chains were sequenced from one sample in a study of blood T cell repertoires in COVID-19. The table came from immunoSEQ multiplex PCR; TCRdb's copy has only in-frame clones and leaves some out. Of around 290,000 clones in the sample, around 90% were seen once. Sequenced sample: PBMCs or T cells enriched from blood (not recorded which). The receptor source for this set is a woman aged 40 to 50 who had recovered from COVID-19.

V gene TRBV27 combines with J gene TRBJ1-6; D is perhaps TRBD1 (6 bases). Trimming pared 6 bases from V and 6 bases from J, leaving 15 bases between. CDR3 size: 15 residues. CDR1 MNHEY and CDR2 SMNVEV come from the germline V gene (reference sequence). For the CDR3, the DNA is TGTGCCAGCAGCCGCCTACAGGGTTCTAATTCACCCCTCCACTTT. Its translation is CASSRLQGSNSPLHF.

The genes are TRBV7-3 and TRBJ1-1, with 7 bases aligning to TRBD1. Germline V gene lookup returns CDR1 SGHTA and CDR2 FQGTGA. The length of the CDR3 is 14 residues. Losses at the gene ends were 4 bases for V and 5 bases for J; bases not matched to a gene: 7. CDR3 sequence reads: CASSSQGSGTEAFF. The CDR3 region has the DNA TGTGCCAGCAGCTCACAGGGGTCTGGGACTGAAGCTTTCTTT.

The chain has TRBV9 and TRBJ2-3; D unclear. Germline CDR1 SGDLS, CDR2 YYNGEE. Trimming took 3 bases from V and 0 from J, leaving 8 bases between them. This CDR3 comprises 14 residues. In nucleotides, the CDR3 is TGTGCCAGCAGCGCGGTCGGGAGCACAGATACGCAGTATTTT. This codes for CASSAVGSTDTQYF.

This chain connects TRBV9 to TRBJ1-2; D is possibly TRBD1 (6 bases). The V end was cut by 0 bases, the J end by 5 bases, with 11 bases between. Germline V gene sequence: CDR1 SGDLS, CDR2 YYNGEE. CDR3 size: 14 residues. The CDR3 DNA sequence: TGTGCCAGCAGCGTAGCTCACAGGGCTTATGGCTACACCTTC. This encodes CASSVAHRAYGYTF.

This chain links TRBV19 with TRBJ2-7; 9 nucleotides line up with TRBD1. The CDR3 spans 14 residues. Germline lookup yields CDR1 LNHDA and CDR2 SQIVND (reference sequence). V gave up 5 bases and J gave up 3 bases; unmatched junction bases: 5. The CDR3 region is CASSAGQGRYEQYF. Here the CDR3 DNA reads TGTGCCAGTAGTGCCGGACAGGGGCGCTACGAGCAGTACTTC.

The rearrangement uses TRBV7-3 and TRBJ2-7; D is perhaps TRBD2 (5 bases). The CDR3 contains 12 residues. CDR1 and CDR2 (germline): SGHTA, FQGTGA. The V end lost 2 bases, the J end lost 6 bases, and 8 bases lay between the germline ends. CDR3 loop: CASSLDGVEQYF. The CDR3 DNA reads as TGTGCCAGCAGCTTAGACGGGGTCGAGCAGTACTTC.

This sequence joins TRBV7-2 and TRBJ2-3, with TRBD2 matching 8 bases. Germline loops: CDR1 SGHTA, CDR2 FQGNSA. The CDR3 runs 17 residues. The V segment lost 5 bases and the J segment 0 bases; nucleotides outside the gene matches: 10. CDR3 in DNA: TGTGCCAGCAGCCCCGGGTTACCTAGCGGGAGCACAGATACGCAGTATTTT. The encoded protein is CASSPGLPSGSTDTQYF.

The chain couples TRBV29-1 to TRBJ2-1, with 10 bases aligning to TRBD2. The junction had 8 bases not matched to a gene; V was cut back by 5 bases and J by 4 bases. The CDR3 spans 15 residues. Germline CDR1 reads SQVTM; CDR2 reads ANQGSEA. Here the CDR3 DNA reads TGCAGCGTTTTAGCGGGAGGCTACTATTACAATGAGCAGTTCTTC. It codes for CSVLAGGYYYNEQFF.

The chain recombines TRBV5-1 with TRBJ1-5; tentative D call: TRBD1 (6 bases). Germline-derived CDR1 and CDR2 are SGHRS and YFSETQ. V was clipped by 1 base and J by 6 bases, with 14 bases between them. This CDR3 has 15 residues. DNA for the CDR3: TGCGCCAGCAGCTTGAGGGGGTTCCCCCGTCAGCCCCAGCATTTT. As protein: CASSLRGFPRQPQHF.

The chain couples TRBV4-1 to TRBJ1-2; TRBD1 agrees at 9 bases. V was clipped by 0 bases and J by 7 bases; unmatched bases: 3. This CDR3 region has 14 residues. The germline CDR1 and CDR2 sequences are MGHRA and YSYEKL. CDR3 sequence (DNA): TGCGCCAGCAGCCAAGACGGACAGGGGACTGGCTACACCTTC. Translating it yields CASSQDGQGTGYTF.

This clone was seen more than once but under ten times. This chain's CDR3 is CASSPGMNGYTF. CDR3 sequence (DNA): TGTGCCAGCAGTCCAGGAATGAATGGCTACACCTTC. The V gene is TRBV6-5, the J gene TRBJ1-2; D is uncertain. Germline V gene data show CDR1 as MNHEY and CDR2 as SVGAGI. V lost 5 bases and J 6 bases, leaving 10 bases between the germline ends. The CDR3 totals 12 residues.

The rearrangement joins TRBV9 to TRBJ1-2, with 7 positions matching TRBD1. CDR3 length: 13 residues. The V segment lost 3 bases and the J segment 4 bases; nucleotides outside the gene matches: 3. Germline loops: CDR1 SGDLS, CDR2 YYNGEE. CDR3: CASSATGAYGYTF. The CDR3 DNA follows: TGTGCCAGCAGCGCAACAGGGGCCTATGGCTACACCTTC.

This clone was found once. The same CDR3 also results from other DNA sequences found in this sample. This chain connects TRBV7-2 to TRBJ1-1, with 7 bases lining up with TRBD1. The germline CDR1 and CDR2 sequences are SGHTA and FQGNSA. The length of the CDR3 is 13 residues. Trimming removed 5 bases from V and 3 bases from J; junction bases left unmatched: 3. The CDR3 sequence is CASSVQGYTEAFF. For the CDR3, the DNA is TGTGCCAGCAGCGTACAGGGGTACACTGAAGCTTTCTTT.

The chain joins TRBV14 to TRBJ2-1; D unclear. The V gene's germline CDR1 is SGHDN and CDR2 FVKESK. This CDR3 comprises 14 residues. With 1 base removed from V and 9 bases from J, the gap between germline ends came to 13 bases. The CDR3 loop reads CASSQVMSSGEQFF. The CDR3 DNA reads TGTGCCAGCAGCCAAGTTATGTCCTCCGGTGAGCAGTTCTTC.

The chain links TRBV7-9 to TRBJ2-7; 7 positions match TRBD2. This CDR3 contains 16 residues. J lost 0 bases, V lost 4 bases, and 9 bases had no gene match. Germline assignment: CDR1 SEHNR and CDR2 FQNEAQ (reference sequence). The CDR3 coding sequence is TGTGCCAGCAGCTCGAGGGGCAGCGGGGTCTCCTACGAGCAGTACTTC. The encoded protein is CASSSRGSGVSYEQYF.

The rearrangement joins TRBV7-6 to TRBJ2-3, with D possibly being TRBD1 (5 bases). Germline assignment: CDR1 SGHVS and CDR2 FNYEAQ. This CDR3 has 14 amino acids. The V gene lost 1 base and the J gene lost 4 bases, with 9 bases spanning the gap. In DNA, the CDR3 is TGTGCCAGCAGCTTAGTATACAGGTCAGATACGCAGTATTTT. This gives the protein CASSLVYRSDTQYF.

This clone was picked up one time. This CDR3 is CASRPVGLNEQYF. The CDR3 DNA is TGTGCAAGTCGCCCGGTTGGTCTTAACGAGCAGTACTTC. The rearrangement links TRBV12-2 to TRBJ2-7; TRBD2, the table's D call, lacks a check against the DNA. TRBV12-2 counts as a pseudogene. The CDR3 has 13 residues.

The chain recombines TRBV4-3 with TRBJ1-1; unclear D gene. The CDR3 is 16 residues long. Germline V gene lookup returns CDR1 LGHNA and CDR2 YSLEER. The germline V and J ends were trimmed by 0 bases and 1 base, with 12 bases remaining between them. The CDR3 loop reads CASSQDWAASNTEAFF. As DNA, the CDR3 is TGCGCCAGCAGCCAAGATTGGGCAGCCTCGAACACTGAAGCTTTCTTT.

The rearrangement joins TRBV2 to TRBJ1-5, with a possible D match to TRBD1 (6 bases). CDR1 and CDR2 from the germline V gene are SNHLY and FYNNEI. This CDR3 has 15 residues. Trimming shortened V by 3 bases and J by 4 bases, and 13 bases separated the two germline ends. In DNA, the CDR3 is TGTGCCAGCAGTGATTATTGGCAGGGGAATCAGCCCCAGCATTTT. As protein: CASSDYWQGNQPQHF. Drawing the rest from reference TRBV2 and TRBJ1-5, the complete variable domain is EPEVTQTPSHQVTQMGQEVILRCVPISNHLYFYWYRQILGQKVEFLVSFYNNEISEKSEIFDDQFSVERPDGSNFTLKIRSTKLEDSAMYFCASSDYWQGNQPQHFGDGTRLSIL.

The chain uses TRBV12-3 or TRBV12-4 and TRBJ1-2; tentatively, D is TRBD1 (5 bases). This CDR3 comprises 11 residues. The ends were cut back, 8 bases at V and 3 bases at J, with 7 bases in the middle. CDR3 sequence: CASRRDYGYTF. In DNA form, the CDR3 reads TGTGCCAGCCGCAGGGACTATGGCTACACCTTC.

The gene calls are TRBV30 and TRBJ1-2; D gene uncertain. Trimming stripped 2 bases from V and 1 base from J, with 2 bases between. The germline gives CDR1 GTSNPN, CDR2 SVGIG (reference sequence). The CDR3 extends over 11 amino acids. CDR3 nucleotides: TGTGCCTGGAGTCATAACTATGGCTACACCTTC. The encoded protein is CAWSHNYGYTF.

The CDR3 DNA sequence: TGTGCCGCTAAACCACGGGACAGGGAAGGGAGGAGGTATGGCTACACCTTC. Its translation: CAAKPRDREGRRYGYTF. The rearrangement joins TRBV19 to TRBJ1-2, with 9 bases lining up with TRBD1. Trimming removed 11 bases from V and 5 bases from J; junction bases left unmatched: 21. The V gene's germline CDR1 is LNHDA and CDR2 SQIVND (reference sequence). The CDR3 is 17 amino acids.

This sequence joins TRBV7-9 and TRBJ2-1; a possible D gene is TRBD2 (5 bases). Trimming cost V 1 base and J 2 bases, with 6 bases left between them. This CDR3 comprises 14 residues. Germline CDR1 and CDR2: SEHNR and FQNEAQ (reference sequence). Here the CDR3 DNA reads TGTGCCAGCAGCTTAGGGACTGCCTACAATGAGCAGTTCTTC. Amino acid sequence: CASSLGTAYNEQFF.

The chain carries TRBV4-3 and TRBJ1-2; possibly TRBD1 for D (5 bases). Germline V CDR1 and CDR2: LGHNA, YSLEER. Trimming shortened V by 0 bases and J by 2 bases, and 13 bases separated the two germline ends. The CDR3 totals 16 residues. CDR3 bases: TGCGCCAGCAGCCAAGAGGCTCATGGGGCGAACTATGGCTACACCTTC. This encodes CASSQEAHGANYGYTF.

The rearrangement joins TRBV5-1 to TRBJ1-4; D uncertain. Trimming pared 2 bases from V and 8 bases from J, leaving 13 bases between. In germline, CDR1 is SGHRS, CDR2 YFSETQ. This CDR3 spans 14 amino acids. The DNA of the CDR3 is TGCGCCAGCAGCTTAACCACAGAGTACGAAAAACTGTTTTTT. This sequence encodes CASSLTTEYEKLFF. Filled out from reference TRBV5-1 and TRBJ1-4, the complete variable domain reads KAGVTQTPRYLIKTRGQQVTLSCSPISGHRSVSWYQQTPGQGLQFLFEYFSETQRNKGNFPGRFSGRQFSNSRSEMNVSTLELGDSALYLCASSLTTEYEKLFFGSGTQLSVL.

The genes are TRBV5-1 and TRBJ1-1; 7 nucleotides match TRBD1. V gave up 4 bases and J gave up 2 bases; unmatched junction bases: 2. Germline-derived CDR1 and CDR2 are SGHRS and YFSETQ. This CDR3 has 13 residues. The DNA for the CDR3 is TGCGCCAGCAGCCGGGACAGCAACACTGAAGCTTTCTTT. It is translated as CASSRDSNTEAFF.

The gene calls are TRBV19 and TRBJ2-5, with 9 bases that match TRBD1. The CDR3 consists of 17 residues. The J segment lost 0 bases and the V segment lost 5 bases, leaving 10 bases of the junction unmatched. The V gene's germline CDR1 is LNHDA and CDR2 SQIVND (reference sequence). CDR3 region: CASSGITGTGYQETQYF. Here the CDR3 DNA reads TGTGCCAGTAGTGGCATTACCGGGACAGGGTACCAAGAGACCCAGTACTTC.

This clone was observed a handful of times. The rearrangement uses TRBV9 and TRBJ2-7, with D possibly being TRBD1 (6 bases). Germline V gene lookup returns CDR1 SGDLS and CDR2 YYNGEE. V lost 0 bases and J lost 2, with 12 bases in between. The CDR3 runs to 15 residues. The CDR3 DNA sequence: TGTGCCAGCAGCGTAGGAGGCAGGGGACCCTACGAGCAGTACTTC. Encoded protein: CASSVGGRGPYEQYF. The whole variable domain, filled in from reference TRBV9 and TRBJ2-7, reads DSGVTQTPKHLITATGQRVTLRCSPRSGDLSVYWYQQSLDQGLQFLIQYYNGEERAKGNILERFSAQQFPDLHSELNLSSLELGDSALYFCASSVGGRGPYEQYFGPGTRLTVT.

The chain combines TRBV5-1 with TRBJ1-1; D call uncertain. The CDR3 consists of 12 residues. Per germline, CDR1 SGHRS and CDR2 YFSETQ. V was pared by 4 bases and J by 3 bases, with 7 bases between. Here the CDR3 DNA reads TGCGCCAGCAGCCGCGGGGACACTGAAGCTTTCTTT. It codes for CASSRGDTEAFF.

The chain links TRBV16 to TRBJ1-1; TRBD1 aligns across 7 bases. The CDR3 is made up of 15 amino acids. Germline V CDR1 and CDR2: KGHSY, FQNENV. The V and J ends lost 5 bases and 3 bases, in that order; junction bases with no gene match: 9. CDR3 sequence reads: CASSLIGGDYTEAFF. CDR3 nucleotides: TGTGCCAGCAGCTTAATAGGGGGCGACTACACTGAAGCTTTCTTT. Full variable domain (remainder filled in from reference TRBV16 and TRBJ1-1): GEEVAQTPKHLVRGEGQKAKLYCAPIKGHSYVFWYQQVLKNEFKFLISFQNENVFDETGMPKERFSAKCLPNSPCSLEIQATKLEDSAVYFCASSLIGGDYTEAFFGQGTRLTVV.

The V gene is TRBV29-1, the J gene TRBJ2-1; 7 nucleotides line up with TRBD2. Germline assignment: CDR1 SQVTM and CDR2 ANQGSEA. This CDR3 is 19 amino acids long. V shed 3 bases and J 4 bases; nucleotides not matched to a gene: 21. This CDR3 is CSVEASGPYPPARYNEQFF. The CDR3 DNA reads TGCAGCGTTGAGGCTAGCGGCCCTTACCCCCCGGCCCGATACAATGAGCAGTTCTTC.

The CDR3 loop reads CASSFSGSSHEQYF. The CDR3 DNA reads as TGTGCCAGCAGCTTTAGCGGGAGTTCCCACGAGCAGTACTTC. The V call is TRBV11-3, the J call TRBJ2-7; 9 nucleotides align to TRBD2. CDR3 length: 14 amino acids. V shed 3 bases and J 5 bases; nucleotides not matched to a gene: 5. Germline loops: CDR1 SGHNT, CDR2 YENEEA.